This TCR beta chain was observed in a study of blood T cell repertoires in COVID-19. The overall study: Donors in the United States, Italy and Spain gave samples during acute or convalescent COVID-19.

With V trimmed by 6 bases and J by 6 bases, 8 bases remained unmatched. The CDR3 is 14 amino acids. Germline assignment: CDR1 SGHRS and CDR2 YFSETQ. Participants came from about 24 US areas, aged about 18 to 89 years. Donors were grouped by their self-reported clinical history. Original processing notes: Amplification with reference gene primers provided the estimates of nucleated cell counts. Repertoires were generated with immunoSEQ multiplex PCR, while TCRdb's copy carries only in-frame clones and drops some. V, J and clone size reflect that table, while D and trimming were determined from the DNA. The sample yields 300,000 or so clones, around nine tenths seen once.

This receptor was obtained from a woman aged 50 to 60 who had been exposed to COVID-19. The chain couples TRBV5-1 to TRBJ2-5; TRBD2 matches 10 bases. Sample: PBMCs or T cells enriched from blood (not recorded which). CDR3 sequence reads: CASTSLAGGKTQYF. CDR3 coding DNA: TGCGCCAGCACCTCCTTAGCGGGGGGTAAGACCCAGTACTTC.